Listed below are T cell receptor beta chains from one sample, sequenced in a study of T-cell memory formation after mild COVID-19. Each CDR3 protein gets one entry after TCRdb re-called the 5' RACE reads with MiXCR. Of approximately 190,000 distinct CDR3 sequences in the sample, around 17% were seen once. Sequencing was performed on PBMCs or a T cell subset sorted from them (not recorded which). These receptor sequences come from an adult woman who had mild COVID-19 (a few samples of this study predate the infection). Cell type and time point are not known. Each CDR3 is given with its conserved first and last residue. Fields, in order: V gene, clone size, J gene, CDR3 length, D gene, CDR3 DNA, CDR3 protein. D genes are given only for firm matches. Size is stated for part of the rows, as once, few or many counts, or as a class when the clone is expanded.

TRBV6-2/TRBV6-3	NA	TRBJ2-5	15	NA	TGTGCCAGCAGCCATGAGGGCCCCCGGCAAGAGACCCAGTACTTC	CASSHEGPRQETQYF
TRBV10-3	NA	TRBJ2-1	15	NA	TGTGCCATCAGTGAGTCGAGTCTAGTTACAAATGAGCAGTTCTTC	CAISESSLVTNEQFF
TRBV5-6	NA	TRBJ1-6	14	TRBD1	TGTGCCAGCAGGGACCGGGACAGGGTATCACCCCTCCACTTT	CASRDRDRVSPLHF
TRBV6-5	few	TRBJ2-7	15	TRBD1	TGTGCCAGCACCTCCGCCGGGACAGGGCATGGCGAGCAGTACTTC	CASTSAGTGHGEQYF
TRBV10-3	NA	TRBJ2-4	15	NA	TGTGCCATCAGTGAGTCGGGGTCCCATAAAAACATTCAGTACTTC	CAISESGSHKNIQYF
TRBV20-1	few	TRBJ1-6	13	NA	TGCAGTGCTAGTGTCAGTATTAATTCACCCCTCCACTTT	CSASVSINSPLHF
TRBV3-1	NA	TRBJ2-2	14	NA	TGTGCCAGCAGCCAATCGGGGCATAACGGGGAGCTGTTTTTT	CASSQSGHNGELFF
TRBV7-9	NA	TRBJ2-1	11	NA	TGTGCCAGCAGCTACAAGAATGAGCAGTTCTTC	CASSYKNEQFF
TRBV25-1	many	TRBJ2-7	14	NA	TGTGCCAGCAGTGAATATGCATTCACGGGCGAGCAGTACTTC	CASSEYAFTGEQYF
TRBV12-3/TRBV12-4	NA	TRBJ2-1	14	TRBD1	TGTGCCAGCAGTGGGGTCTCCCGACAGGGTGAGCAGTTCTTC	CASSGVSRQGEQFF
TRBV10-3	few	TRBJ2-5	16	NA	TGTGCCATCAGTGACTTGAAGGGCACAGGGCCAGAGACCCAGTACTTC	CAISDLKGTGPETQYF
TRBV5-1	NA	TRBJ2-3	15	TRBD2	TGCGCCAGCAGAGCTAGCGGGAGGGAGGCAGATACGCAGTATTTT	CASRASGREADTQYF
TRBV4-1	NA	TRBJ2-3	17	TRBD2	TGCGCCAGCAGCCAAGTAGCGGGGGTGGTCCGCACAGATACGCAGTATTTT	CASSQVAGVVRTDTQYF
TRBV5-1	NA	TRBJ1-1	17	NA	TGCGCCAGCACCTCCCCCGACAACTATCCCCAGAACACTGAAGCTTTCTTT	CASTSPDNYPQNTEAFF
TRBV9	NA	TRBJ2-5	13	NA	TGTGCCAGCAGCGTAGATGGATTGGAGACCCAGTACTTC	CASSVDGLETQYF
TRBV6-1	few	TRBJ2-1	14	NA	TGTGCCAGCAGTGAAAAGCCCGGGGTCATTGAGCAGTTCTTC	CASSEKPGVIEQFF
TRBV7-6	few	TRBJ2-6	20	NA	TGTGCCAGCAGCTTACGAGGGAGGGGGTGGCCTTCCTCTGGGGCCAACGTCCTGACTTTC	CASSLRGRGWPSSGANVLTF
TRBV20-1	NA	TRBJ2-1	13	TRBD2	TGCAGTGCTAGACTAGCGGGAGAACGCGAGCAGTTCTTC	CSARLAGEREQFF
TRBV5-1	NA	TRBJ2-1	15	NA	TGCGCCAGCAGCGAGTCCGGGACGGTCTACAATGAGCAGTTCTTC	CASSESGTVYNEQFF
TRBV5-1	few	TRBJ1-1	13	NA	TGCGCCAGCACGACGGGGGCTTACACTGAAGCTTTCTTT	CASTTGAYTEAFF
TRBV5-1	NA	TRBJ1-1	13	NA	TGCGCCAGCAGCTTGGTTATTATGAGCGAAGCTTTCTTT	CASSLVIMSEAFF
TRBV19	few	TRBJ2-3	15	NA	TGTGCCAGTAGTATAGCTGGCGGTGGCACAGATACGCAGTATTTT	CASSIAGGGTDTQYF
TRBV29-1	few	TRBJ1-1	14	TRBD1	TGCAGCGTCGAGGATGGCAGGGGGCGGACTGAAGCTTTCTTT	CSVEDGRGRTEAFF
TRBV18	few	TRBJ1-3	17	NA	TGTGCCAGCTCACCACAGAGTCAGACTGACTCTGGAAACACCATATATTTT	CASSPQSQTDSGNTIYF
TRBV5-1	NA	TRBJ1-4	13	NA	TGCGCCAGCAGCTTTGCAACTAATGAAAAACTGTTTTTT	CASSFATNEKLFF
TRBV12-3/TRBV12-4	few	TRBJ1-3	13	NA	TGTGCCAGCAGTGAACCTAGGGGAAACACCATATATTTT	CASSEPRGNTIYF
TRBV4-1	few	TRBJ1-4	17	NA	TGCGCCAGCAGCCAACCGCCAGCCAGGGGTCGAGGTGAAAAACTGTTTTTT	CASSQPPARGRGEKLFF
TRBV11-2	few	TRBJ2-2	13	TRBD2	TGTGCCAGCAGCCTGGGACTAGCCGGGGAGCTGTTTTTT	CASSLGLAGELFF
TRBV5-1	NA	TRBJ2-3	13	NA	TGCGCCAGCAGCTTCGGGGAGCAAGATACGCAGTATTTT	CASSFGEQDTQYF
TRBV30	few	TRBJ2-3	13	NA	TGTGCCTGGACCAGGGAGAGCACAGATACGCAGTATTTT	CAWTRESTDTQYF
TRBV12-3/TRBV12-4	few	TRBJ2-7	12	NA	TGTGCCAGCAGTTCAATCACCTACGAGCAGTACTTC	CASSSITYEQYF
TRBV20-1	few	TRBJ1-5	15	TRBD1	TGCAGTGCCAGACGCGGGACAGGACCCAATCAGCCCCAGCATTTT	CSARRGTGPNQPQHF
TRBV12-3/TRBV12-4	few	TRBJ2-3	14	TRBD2	TGTGCCAGCTGTAGCGGGCGAAACACAGATACGCAGTATTTT	CASCSGRNTDTQYF
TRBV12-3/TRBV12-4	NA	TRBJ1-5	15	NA	TGTGCCAGCAGTTTAGCGCACAGGAGCAATCAGCCCCAGCATTTT	CASSLAHRSNQPQHF
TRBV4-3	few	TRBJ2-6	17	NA	TGCGCCAGCAGCCAAGAGGTAACGGGGTCTGGGGCCAACGTCCTGACTTTC	CASSQEVTGSGANVLTF
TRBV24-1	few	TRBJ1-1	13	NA	TGTGCCACCAGTGATTTGTACGGGGGTGAAGCTTTCTTT	CATSDLYGGEAFF
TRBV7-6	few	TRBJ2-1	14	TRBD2	TGTGCCAGCAGCCCGGGACTAGCGGGAGAGGAGCAGTTCTTC	CASSPGLAGEEQFF
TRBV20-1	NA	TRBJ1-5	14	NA	TGCAGTGCTAGCTTCGGGTATAGCAATCAGCCCCAGCATTTT	CSASFGYSNQPQHF
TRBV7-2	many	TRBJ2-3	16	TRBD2	TGTGCCAGCAGCTTAGGGGGCGGGAGGTTGGAAGATACGCAGTATTTT	CASSLGGGRLEDTQYF
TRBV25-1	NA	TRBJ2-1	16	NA	TGTGCCAGCAGTTCCGAGACGGTTCCTAGGTACAATGAGCAGTTCTTC	CASSSETVPRYNEQFF
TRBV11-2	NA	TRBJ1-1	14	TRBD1	TGTGCCAGCAGCTTTACGACAGGGGACACTGAAGCTTTCTTT	CASSFTTGDTEAFF
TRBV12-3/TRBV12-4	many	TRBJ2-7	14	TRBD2	TGTGCCAGCAGTTTCATAGCGGGCCCCTACGAGCAGTACTTC	CASSFIAGPYEQYF
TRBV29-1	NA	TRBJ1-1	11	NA	TGCAGCCCCGGGACGGAGACTGAAGCTTTCTTT	CSPGTETEAFF
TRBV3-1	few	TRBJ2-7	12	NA	TGTGCCAGCAGCCAAGTGTCGGGGAGGCCTCGCTTC	CASSQVSGRPRF
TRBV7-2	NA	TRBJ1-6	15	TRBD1	TGTGCCAGCAGCTTACCACAGGGGGCGAGTTCACCCCTCCACTTT	CASSLPQGASSPLHF